The 31 T cell receptor beta chains presented below share a single source sample, sequenced in a study of cytomegalovirus exposure and HLA in healthy donors. The PCR was carried out with 60 Vbeta primers and 13 Jbeta primers. The protocol was immunoSEQ multiplex PCR, while the TCRdb copy is restricted to in-frame clones and leaves out a portion. Of around 190,000 clones listed, roughly 78% were seen once; the top ten hold about 0.72%. Sequenced material: PBMCs. These receptors all stem from a middle-aged woman in good health and CMV-seronegative.

The genes are TRBV5-1 and TRBJ2-3, with 7 bases matching TRBD1. Germline assignment: CDR1 SGHRS and CDR2 YFSETQ. The CDR3 has 15 amino acids. Trimming took 0 bases from V and 1 from J; bases not matched to a gene: 2. The CDR3 loop reads CASSLVTGRTDTQYF. In DNA, the CDR3 is TGCGCCAGCAGCTTGGTGACAGGGCGCACAGATACGCAGTATTTT.

Only a few counts were recorded for this clone. The chain combines TRBV2 with TRBJ2-7; D is unclear. Trimming took 8 bases from V and 4 from J, leaving 12 bases between them. This CDR3 contains 12 residues. Germline loops: CDR1 SNHLY, CDR2 FYNNEI. The CDR3 spells CASSPTVYEQYF. Here the CDR3 DNA reads TGTGCCAGCTCTCCTACAGTTTACGAGCAGTACTTC. Full variable domain (rest looked up from reference TRBV2 and TRBJ2-7): EPEVTQTPSHQVTQMGQEVILRCVPISNHLYFYWYRQILGQKVEFLVSFYNNEISEKSEIFDDQFSVERPDGSNFTLKIRSTKLEDSAMYFCASSPTVYEQYFGPGTRLTVT.

This sequence joins TRBV9 and TRBJ2-3, with D unresolved. Between the trimmed V and J ends, which lost 0 bases and 1 base, there was a span of 9 bases. The CDR3 is made up of 15 amino acids. CDR1 SGDLS and CDR2 YYNGEE come from the germline V gene. The CDR3 sequence: CASSVAGGGTDTQYF. DNA for the CDR3: TGTGCCAGCAGCGTAGCTGGCGGTGGCACAGATACGCAGTATTTT.

DNA for the CDR3: TGTGCCAGCAGTTACGCCCTGGACAGCGATTCACCCCTCCACTTT. This codes for CASSYALDSDSPLHF. The chain joins TRBV6-5 to TRBJ1-6; weak D call: TRBD1 (6 bases). The V gene lost 2 bases and the J gene lost 8 bases, with 13 bases spanning the gap. The CDR3 consists of 15 residues. Germline CDR1 is MNHEY and CDR2 is SVGAGI.

The chain carries TRBV7-9 and TRBJ2-5; TRBD2 matches at 11 bases. The J call could be wrong; TRBJ2-7 is a better fit for the DNA end. CDR1 SEHNR and CDR2 FQNEAQ come from the germline V gene (reference sequence). The CDR3 spans 15 residues. This CDR3 is CASSSLAGVRHEQYF. The DNA of the CDR3 is TGTGCCAGCAGCTCACTAGCGGGGGTGCGCCACGAGCAGTACTTC.

This sequence joins TRBV5-4 and TRBJ2-7; maybe TRBD1 (7 bases). This CDR3 contains 15 residues. In germline, CDR1 is SGHNT, CDR2 YYREEE (reference sequence). V was shortened by 0 bases and J by 7 bases, with 17 bases between the two germline ends. The CDR3 region is CASSLGRGRVEEQYF. The CDR3 DNA reads as TGTGCCAGCAGCTTGGGGAGGGGGCGAGTGGAAGAGCAGTACTTC.

The chain recombines TRBV21-1 with TRBJ1-2; TRBD1 is taken as the D call from the table, unchecked against the DNA. TRBV21-1 is given as a pseudogene. This CDR3 contains 15 residues. The CDR3 nucleotides are TGTGCCAGCACCGGACAGGGATGGAGTAGCTATGGCTACACCTTC. Its protein is CASTGQGWSSYGYTF.

The chain joins TRBV4-2 to TRBJ2-7; TRBD2 aligns across 12 bases. The CDR3 spans 17 residues. The ends lost 1 base at V and 0 bases at J; junction bases unmatched: 4. Germline loops: CDR1 LGHNA, CDR2 YNFKEQ. The CDR3 region has the DNA TGTGCCAGCAGCCAAGGGCTAGCGGGAGGGAGCTCCTACGAGCAGTACTTC. Protein product: CASSQGLAGGSSYEQYF.

The chain links TRBV7-3 to TRBJ2-7, with 7 nucleotides matching TRBD2. CDR3 length: 14 residues. CDR1 SGHTA and CDR2 FQGTGA come from the germline V gene. The J segment lost 7 bases and the V segment lost 2 bases, leaving 8 bases of the junction unmatched. The CDR3 DNA reads TGTGCCAGCAGCTTATTCGGAGGCGGGAGTGAGCAGTACTTC. Translation gives CASSLFGGGSEQYF.

The chain carries TRBV28 and TRBJ2-5; the D is unclear. From germline, CDR1 is MDHEN and CDR2 SYDVKM. The CDR3 spans 11 residues. V shed 6 bases and J shed 5 bases, with 7 bases lying between them. The CDR3: CASSLTETQYF. The CDR3 DNA is TGTGCCAGCAGCCTAACTGAGACCCAGTACTTC.

The rearrangement links TRBV7-2 to TRBJ2-2; D not certain. V lost 5 bases to trimming and J lost 9 bases, with 10 bases between them. The germline V gene encodes CDR1 SGHTA and CDR2 FQGNSA. CDR3 length: 12 amino acids. CDR3 protein: CASSPATRELFF. CDR3 DNA: TGTGCCAGCAGCCCCGCTACCCGGGAGCTGTTTTTT.

This clone has just one count. The genes are TRBV7-9 and TRBJ1-1; possibly TRBD1 for D (6 bases). The CDR3 length is 13 residues. V lost 6 bases, J lost 4 bases, and 12 bases lay in between. CDR1 SEHNR and CDR2 FQNEAQ come from the germline V gene (reference sequence). CDR3 amino acids: CASRRTGLTEAFF. DNA of the CDR3: TGTGCCAGCAGACGTACAGGGCTCACTGAAGCTTTCTTT.

The CDR3 sequence: CASSILGRETEAFF. The CDR3, as DNA: TGTGCCAGTAGTATACTGGGGCGAGAAACTGAAGCTTTCTTT. This rearrangement joins TRBV19 to TRBJ1-1; D is perhaps TRBD1 (5 bases). Looked up from germline, CDR1 is LNHDA and CDR2 is SQIVND (reference sequence). The CDR3 is 14 amino acids. With 2 bases removed from V and 5 bases from J, the gap between germline ends came to 12 bases.

This clone was counted many times. This sequence joins TRBV4-2 and TRBJ1-2; D is unresolved. Germline CDR1 is LGHNA and CDR2 is YNFKEQ. The CDR3 loop spans 15 amino acids. Trimming removed 6 bases from V and 0 bases from J, with 14 bases in between. The CDR3 reads CASSPEVLANYGYTF. The CDR3 nucleotides are TGTGCCAGCAGTCCTGAGGTATTAGCTAACTATGGCTACACCTTC.

The chain uses TRBV10-3 and TRBJ2-1; 8 positions agree with TRBD2. Germline lookup yields CDR1 ENHRY and CDR2 SYGVKD. There are 15 residues in the CDR3. With V trimmed by 6 bases and J by 8 bases, 12 bases remained unmatched. The CDR3 sequence is CAIRGGGGRSDEQFF. The CDR3 region has the DNA TGTGCCATCAGGGGGGGAGGCGGGAGGTCGGATGAGCAGTTCTTC.

The chain recombines TRBV5-6 with TRBJ2-1; 12 bases fit TRBD2. From germline, CDR1 is SGHDT and CDR2 YYEEEE. The CDR3 covers 16 residues. V trimming: 5 bases; J trimming: 7 bases; junction bases outside the gene matches: 10. CDR3 amino acids: CASSPQLAGGINEQFF. DNA for the CDR3: TGTGCCAGCAGTCCTCAACTAGCGGGGGGCATAAATGAGCAGTTCTTC.

J is TRBJ1-6 and V is TRBV14; TRBD1 matches at 10 bases. V was clipped by 4 bases and J by 7 bases; unmatched bases: 10. This CDR3 is built from 17 residues. Germline V CDR1 and CDR2: SGHDN, FVKESK. The CDR3 region has the DNA TGTGCCAGCAGCCCAATGGGACAGGGGATAAAGAATTCACCCCTCCACTTT. The encoded protein is CASSPMGQGIKNSPLHF.

V is TRBV28 and J is TRBJ2-5; TRBD1 aligns across 10 bases. The J call is in doubt because the DNA end fits TRBJ2-7 better. Germline V gene data show CDR1 as MDHEN and CDR2 as SYDVKM. The CDR3 totals 13 residues. CDR3 protein: CATETGGENEQYF. CDR3 sequence (DNA): TGTGCCACGGAGACAGGGGGCGAGAACGAGCAGTACTTC.

The CDR3 DNA follows: TGTGCCAGCAGCTCGGAAGACAGGGGTCCCAATCAGCCCCAGCATTTT. This encodes CASSSEDRGPNQPQHF. The chain uses TRBV7-6 and TRBJ1-5, with 8 nucleotides matching TRBD1. Germline CDR1 and CDR2: SGHVS and FNYEAQ. This CDR3 contains 16 residues. J was trimmed by 3 bases and V by 4 bases; bases with no gene match: 8.

This clone was detected once. The chain recombines TRBV27 with TRBJ2-3; TRBD2 matches at 12 bases. Germline V gives CDR1 MNHEY, CDR2 SMNVEV (reference sequence). The CDR3 loop spans 14 amino acids. V shed 6 bases, J shed 5 bases, and the junction held 3 bases outside the gene matches. This CDR3 is CASRLAGGRDTQYF. In DNA, the CDR3 is TGTGCCAGCAGACTAGCGGGAGGTAGAGATACGCAGTATTTT.

The chain links TRBV7-2 to TRBJ1-6; D ambiguous. Trimming removed 7 bases at V and 9 bases at J, with 19 bases between. Germline V CDR1 and CDR2: SGHTA, FQGNSA. The CDR3 extends over 15 amino acids. In DNA form, the CDR3 reads TGTGCCAGCACCCCGAATCGGGGTACGAGTTCACCCCTCCACTTT. It codes for CASTPNRGTSSPLHF.

This clone was counted once. The chain has TRBV7-9 and TRBJ2-5; a possible D gene is TRBD2 (7 bases). The tail of the sequence fits TRBJ2-7 better, so the J call may be wrong. CDR1 is SEHNR, CDR2 FQNEAQ, per germline (reference sequence). CDR3 length equals 15 residues. Here the CDR3 reads CASSWGGGGSYEQYF. The CDR3 region has the DNA TGTGCCAGCAGCTGGGGGGGCGGGGGTTCCTACGAGCAGTACTTC.

V usage is TRBV28 and J usage is TRBJ2-7; 8 nucleotides line up with TRBD2. The V segment lost 3 bases and the J segment 0 bases; nucleotides outside the gene matches: 10. The length of the CDR3 is 17 residues. Germline V lookup: CDR1 MDHEN, CDR2 SYDVKM. CDR3: CASSFPGGSGISYEQYF. In DNA, the CDR3 is TGTGCCAGCAGTTTCCCCGGAGGTAGCGGGATCTCCTACGAGCAGTACTTC.

This clone was observed a few times. V usage is TRBV4-3 and J usage is TRBJ2-6; no definite D call. Germline CDR1 is LGHNA and CDR2 is YSLEER. CDR3 length: 16 residues. Trimming cost V 4 bases and J 0 bases, with 10 bases left between them. CDR3 in amino acids: CASSPPAVSGANVLTF. For the CDR3, the DNA is TGCGCCAGCAGCCCACCGGCGGTCTCTGGGGCCAACGTCCTGACTTTC.

The chain uses TRBV11-2 and TRBJ2-1; 8 positions match TRBD1. The ends lost 5 bases at V and 3 bases at J; junction bases unmatched: 3. The germline V gene has CDR1 SGHAT and CDR2 FQNNGV. This CDR3 region has 14 residues. For the CDR3, the DNA is TGTGCCAGCAGCCCCGGGACAGGCTACAATGAGCAGTTCTTC. Translating gives CASSPGTGYNEQFF.

The CDR3 spells CASGGGYTF. As DNA, the CDR3 is TGTGCCTCCGGAGGTGGCTACACCTTC. The gene calls are TRBV11-2 and TRBJ1-2; D uncertain. This CDR3 is 9 amino acids long. Germline V CDR1 and CDR2: SGHAT, FQNNGV. Trimming took off 11 bases at V and 7 bases at J, with 8 bases between the two ends.

The V call is TRBV6-6, the J call TRBJ1-2; D is possibly TRBD1 (6 bases). The CDR3 consists of 12 residues. Deletions cut 8 bases from V and 4 bases from J, with 11 bases between. Germline V CDR1 and CDR2: MNHNY, SVGAGI (reference sequence). CDR3 nucleotides: TGTGCCAGCGGAACAGGGTCCTATGGCTACACCTTC. Translated, it gives CASGTGSYGYTF.

This clone was detected a few times. The V and J genes are TRBV6-5 and TRBJ2-3; TRBD1 is a possible D gene (5 bases). CDR3 length: 16 residues. The germline V and J ends were trimmed by 1 base and 1 base, with 12 bases remaining between them. Germline CDR1 MNHEY, CDR2 SVGAGI. The DNA of the CDR3 is TGTGCCAGCAGTTACTTTCAGGGATCGGGCACAGATACGCAGTATTTT. This sequence encodes CASSYFQGSGTDTQYF.

The genes are TRBV7-9 and TRBJ1-1; D not resolved. The V end was cut by 2 bases, the J end by 2 bases, with 9 bases between. The CDR3 is 14 residues long. Germline V lookup: CDR1 SEHNR, CDR2 FQNEAQ (reference sequence). DNA of the CDR3: TGTGCCAGCAGCTTAAACTTTCGCAACACTGAAGCTTTCTTT. Its protein is CASSLNFRNTEAFF.

The chain joins TRBV7-6 to TRBJ2-2, with TRBD2 matching 7 bases. The V segment lost 5 bases and the J segment 8 bases; nucleotides outside the gene matches: 2. This CDR3 has 12 residues. The germline gives CDR1 SGHVS, CDR2 FNYEAQ. The CDR3 nucleotides are TGTGCCAGCAGCCCGGGAGGAGGGGAGCTGTTTTTT. It yields the protein CASSPGGGELFF.

The CDR3 protein is CSVDILGPGYTF. The DNA for the CDR3 is TGCAGCGTTGATATTCTGGGGCCAGGCTACACCTTC. The chain couples TRBV29-1 to TRBJ1-2; the D gene is possibly TRBD1 (5 bases). Trimming left V 3 bases short and J 8 bases short, with 13 bases between. This CDR3 contains 12 residues. CDR1 is SQVTM, CDR2 ANQGSEA, per germline.